The 21 T cell receptor beta chains below all came from one sample that was sequenced in a study of T cell repertoires in cytomegalovirus infection. Their antigens remain unidentified. TCRdb redid the calling of the reads with MiXCR, one entry per CDR3 protein. The data hold about 900,000 distinct CDR3 sequences, with roughly 30% observed a single time. The sample here was cultured CD8+ T cells from PBMCs, taken from culture after CMV antigen stimulation. All receptors come from a human donor in good health (CMV status not recorded). Some clones in this sample may be carry-over from other donors' samples.

The V call is TRBV12-3 or TRBV12-4, the J call TRBJ1-5; unclear D gene. Trimming removed 5 bases at V and 5 bases at J, with 13 bases between. The CDR3 runs 14 residues. CDR3 nucleotides: TGTGCCAGCAGTGCGGACGGGCTACATCAGCCCCAGCATTTT. It codes for CASSADGLHQPQHF.

The chain has TRBV12-3 or TRBV12-4 and TRBJ2-5; possibly TRBD1 for D (6 bases). V gave up 6 bases and J gave up 1 base, with 15 bases separating them. This CDR3 has 15 residues. The CDR3 protein is CASRTGLGAQETQYF. The CDR3 region has the DNA TGTGCCAGCAGAACGGGCCTGGGGGCCCAAGAGACCCAGTACTTC.

The chain has TRBV4-1 and TRBJ2-7; D is perhaps TRBD1 (5 bases). The length of the CDR3 is 14 residues. The germline V gene encodes CDR1 MGHRA and CDR2 YSYEKL. V was shortened by 0 bases and J by 2 bases, with 8 bases between the two germline ends. In nucleotides, the CDR3 is TGCGCCAGCAGCCAAGAGCCAGGGCCCTACGAGCAGTACTTC. Amino acids: CASSQEPGPYEQYF.

For the CDR3, the DNA is TGTGCCAGCACCTCCCTGGACGACGGACGTGGCTACACCTTC. It specifies CASTSLDDGRGYTF. The chain has TRBV28 and TRBJ1-2; no clear D gene. Germline V gene sequence: CDR1 MDHEN, CDR2 SYDVKM. There are 14 residues in the CDR3. The germline V and J ends were trimmed by 7 bases and 7 bases, with 19 bases remaining between them.

There are many counts of this clonotype. The gene calls are TRBV7-9 and TRBJ2-5; D remains ambiguous. Trimming stripped 4 bases from V and 5 bases from J, with 11 bases between. Germline V CDR1 and CDR2: SEHNR, FQNEAQ (reference sequence). The CDR3 sequence is 13 residues long. DNA for the CDR3: TGTGCCAGCAGCTCAGGTGTGGATGAGACCCAGTACTTC. This sequence encodes CASSSGVDETQYF.

This clonotype was counted many times. The chain links TRBV12-5 to TRBJ2-1; D ambiguous. The germline V gene encodes CDR1 LGHNT and CDR2 FRNRAP. This CDR3 has 10 residues. V lost 3 bases and J lost 7, with 1 base in between. CDR3 loop: CASGLNEQFF. Here the CDR3 DNA reads TGTGCTAGTGGTTTAAATGAGCAGTTCTTC.

The sample holds a few counts of this clonotype. The chain carries TRBV7-9 and TRBJ1-2; D is ambiguous. This CDR3 contains 13 residues. Trimming removed 2 bases at V and 6 bases at J, with 10 bases between. Germline V gene lookup returns CDR1 SEHNR and CDR2 FQNEAQ (reference sequence). CDR3 DNA: TGTGCCAGCAGCTTACCGAATCGCCATGGCTACACCTTC. Translated, it gives CASSLPNRHGYTF.

This clonotype has more than one count but fewer than ten. The chain carries TRBV27 and TRBJ2-1; D unresolved. Germline V gene sequence: CDR1 MNHEY, CDR2 SMNVEV (reference sequence). The CDR3 loop spans 16 amino acids. Between the trimmed V and J ends, which lost 8 bases and 0 bases, there was a span of 17 bases. For the CDR3, the DNA is TGTGCCAGCGCATCGGTTGGGCTAAGCTCCTACAATGAGCAGTTCTTC. Its protein product is CASASVGLSSYNEQFF.

This chain uses TRBV27 with TRBJ1-2; 7 positions agree with TRBD1. Losses at the gene ends were 3 bases for V and 5 bases for J; bases not matched to a gene: 15. Germline CDR1 MNHEY, CDR2 SMNVEV (reference sequence). This CDR3 comprises 17 residues. CDR3 loop: CASSFGDREGAEYGYTF. The CDR3 DNA is TGTGCCAGCAGTTTTGGCGACCGGGAGGGGGCTGAGTATGGCTACACCTTC.

The chain has TRBV6-5 and TRBJ2-3; D ambiguous. The germline V gene has CDR1 MNHEY and CDR2 SVGAGI. The CDR3 has 15 amino acids. V lost 0 bases, J lost 1 base, and 8 bases lay in between. For the CDR3, the DNA is TGTGCCAGCAGTTACTCCCCTCCGGGCACAGATACGCAGTATTTT. It codes for CASSYSPPGTDTQYF.

The chain links TRBV27 to TRBJ1-2; D remains ambiguous. Trimming shortened V by 5 bases and J by 4 bases, and 14 bases separated the two germline ends. The V gene's germline CDR1 is MNHEY and CDR2 SMNVEV (reference sequence). CDR3 length: 14 residues. CDR3 nucleotides: TGTGCCAGCAGTGGACGGTATTACCCCTATGGCTACACCTTC. Translating gives CASSGRYYPYGYTF.

This clonotype was seen at least ten times. This sequence joins TRBV2 and TRBJ1-1; tentatively, D is TRBD1 (6 bases). Per germline, CDR1 SNHLY and CDR2 FYNNEI. CDR3 length: 13 residues. With 4 bases removed from V and 3 bases from J, the gap between germline ends came to 9 bases. CDR3 nucleotide sequence: TGTGCCAGCAGTGCGACAGGATACACTGAAGCTTTCTTT. Protein product: CASSATGYTEAFF. The full variable domain, its missing parts supplied by reference TRBV2 and TRBJ1-1, is EPEVTQTPSHQVTQMGQEVILRCVPISNHLYFYWYRQILGQKVEFLVSFYNNEISEKSEIFDDQFSVERPDGSNFTLKIRSTKLEDSAMYFCASSATGYTEAFFGQGTRLTVV.

This clonotype came up a few times. The V and J genes are TRBV20-1 and TRBJ2-1; 10 bases are a match to TRBD2. Germline V gives CDR1 DFQATT, CDR2 SNEGSKA (reference sequence). The V segment lost 0 bases and the J segment 3 bases; nucleotides outside the gene matches: 2. The CDR3 is 15 residues long. As DNA, the CDR3 is TGCAGTGCTAGAGAAGCTAGCGGGGGCTACAATGAGCAGTTCTTC. Translated, it gives CSAREASGGYNEQFF.

The chain links TRBV15 to TRBJ2-1; no reliable D call. Trimming stripped 0 bases from V and 10 bases from J, with 13 bases between. The length of the CDR3 is 14 residues. The germline V gene has CDR1 LNHNV and CDR2 YYDKDF (reference sequence). CDR3 region: CATSRDRGVPEQFF. DNA of the CDR3: TGTGCCACCAGCAGAGATCGCGGAGTCCCCGAGCAGTTCTTC.

This clonotype was observed at least ten times. The chain links TRBV7-8 to TRBJ2-5; maybe TRBD1 (6 bases). The V end lost 5 bases, the J end lost 3 bases, and 16 bases lay between the germline ends. The germline V gene has CDR1 SGHVS and CDR2 FQNEAQ. CDR3 size: 15 residues. The CDR3 here is CASSGQGLLEETQYF. The CDR3 nucleotides read TGTGCCAGCAGCGGGCAGGGGCTTCTGGAAGAGACCCAGTACTTC.

The chain combines TRBV19 with TRBJ1-2, with TRBD1 identical over 7 bases. The germline CDR1 and CDR2 sequences are LNHDA and SQIVND (reference sequence). V lost 6 bases to trimming and J lost 7 bases; unmatched junction nucleotides: 8. The CDR3 runs to 13 residues. The CDR3 nucleotides are TGTGCCAGTAGAGACGACAGGGTCTTTGGCTACACCTTC. Translating it yields CASRDDRVFGYTF.

Worth noting for this clonotype: This clone may be a read error of a much larger clone one base away. The rearrangement joins TRBV7-8 to TRBJ2-3, with 7 positions matching TRBD2. The germline CDR1 and CDR2 sequences are SGHVS and FQNEAQ. The CDR3 is made up of 16 amino acids. The CDR3 bases are TGTGCCAGCATCCAATACCTGGGGGGGAGCATAGATACGCAGTATTTT. This encodes CASIQYLGGSIDTQYF.

This chain connects TRBV6-6 to TRBJ2-7; tentatively, D is TRBD1 or TRBD2 (6 bases each). Trimming cost V 0 bases and J 4 bases, with 16 bases left between them. Germline CDR1 and CDR2: MNHNY and SVGAGI (reference sequence). This CDR3 is built from 16 residues. CDR3 loop: CASSYSAGGEPYEQYF. The CDR3, as DNA: TGTGCCAGCAGTTACTCAGCCGGGGGCGAGCCTTACGAGCAGTACTTC.

This clonotype was seen just once. The rearrangement uses TRBV18 and TRBJ1-5; D gene ambiguous. V was pared by 3 bases and J by 0 bases, with 9 bases between. CDR1 and CDR2 (germline): KGHSH, LQKENI. This CDR3 is 15 amino acids long. The CDR3, as DNA: TGTGCCAGCTCACCGGCACAGTATAGCAATCAGCCCCAGCATTTT. It is translated as CASSPAQYSNQPQHF.

The gene calls are TRBV12-3 or TRBV12-4 and TRBJ2-2; no clear D. The CDR3 loop spans 17 amino acids. Trimming took 3 bases from V and 3 from J, leaving 17 bases between them. In nucleotides, the CDR3 is TGTGCCAGCAGTTTTATGGTCGCGAAGGTTGACACCGGGGAGCTGTTTTTT. This encodes CASSFMVAKVDTGELFF.

The rearrangement joins TRBV6-2 or TRBV6-3 to TRBJ2-7, with TRBD2 as a possible D gene (7 bases). Trimming removed 7 bases from V and 1 base from J, with 14 bases in between. The CDR3 has 14 residues. Germline CDR1 reads MNHEY; CDR2 reads SVGEGT. CDR3 protein: CASTAGAYSYEQYV. As DNA, the CDR3 is TGTGCCAGCACCGCGGGGGCCTATTCCTACGAGCAGTACGTC.